One sample yielded the 6 T cell receptor beta chains listed below, sequenced in a study of blood T cell repertoires in COVID-19. Produced via immunoSEQ multiplex PCR; TCRdb's table is partial and in-frame only. This sample has 180,000 or so clones, with roughly 88% found just once. Sequencing was carried out using peripheral blood. These receptors all stem from a man in his fifties or sixties with acute or convalescent COVID-19.

The chain carries TRBV4-1 and TRBJ2-1, with unresolved D. CDR1 and CDR2 (germline): MGHRA, YSYEKL. The V end was cut by 0 bases, the J end by 9 bases, with 15 bases between. The CDR3 spans 15 residues. Here the CDR3 reads CASSQDPYSRPEQFF. The CDR3 DNA is TGCGCCAGCAGCCAAGACCCCTACTCCAGGCCTGAGCAGTTCTTC.

V is TRBV9 and J is TRBJ2-2; D perhaps matches TRBD2 (5 bases). The V gene's germline CDR1 is SGDLS and CDR2 YYNGEE. The CDR3 runs 16 residues. The V and J ends lost 4 bases and 7 bases respectively, with 20 bases between them. CDR3 protein: CASSPSGGTTRGELFF. The CDR3 DNA reads TGTGCCAGCAGCCCGAGTGGAGGTACGACCCGCGGGGAGCTGTTTTTT.

V gene TRBV6-5 combines with J gene TRBJ2-3, with 8 bases aligning to TRBD2. The germline V gene has CDR1 MNHEY and CDR2 SVGAGI. The CDR3 contains 15 residues. V shed 6 bases, J shed 4 bases, and the junction held 9 bases outside the gene matches. CDR3 in amino acids: CASSRDPGGPDTQYF. CDR3 in DNA: TGTGCCAGCAGCCGGGACCCGGGAGGGCCAGATACGCAGTATTTT.

The chain has TRBV7-2 and TRBJ1-6, with a tentative D call TRBD1 (5 bases). Trimming removed 7 bases at V and 6 bases at J, with 16 bases between. CDR1 SGHTA and CDR2 FQGNSA come from the germline V gene. This CDR3 is 15 amino acids long. The CDR3 DNA is TGTGCCAGCACCTCATGGAGGGGTAGTAATTCACCCCTCCACTTT. This translates into CASTSWRGSNSPLHF.

Concerning this clone itself: The junction and the germline gene differ at one end; a read error may be behind it. This rearrangement joins TRBV20-1 to TRBJ2-7; D is unresolved. The CDR3 extends over 11 amino acids. Germline-derived CDR1 and CDR2 are DFQATT and SNEGSKA (reference sequence). Written as DNA, the CDR3 is TGCAGTGCTAGAGATTCGCCCGAGGAGTACTTC. It yields the protein CSARDSPEEYF.

The J gene is TRBJ1-5, the V gene TRBV6-5; 8 nucleotides align to TRBD1. Germline CDR1 MNHEY, CDR2 SVGAGI. The CDR3 is made up of 14 amino acids. After removal of 10 bases from V and 7 bases from J, the junction contained 12 bases not matched to a gene. CDR3 region: CATGGGTVGQPQHF. The CDR3 nucleotides read TGTGCCACAGGGGGCGGGACGGTCGGCCAGCCCCAGCATTTT.